This T cell receptor (beta chain) is from a study of shared clonotypes between healthy human individuals. Study outcomes and limitations: Inspection by rarefaction showed sorted-subset sequencing to be incomplete despite large depth.

Trimming at V came to 6 bases and at J to 4 bases, leaving 7 bases not matched to a gene. This CDR3 is built from 15 residues. Per germline, CDR1 MNHNS and CDR2 SASEGT. Comment on this clone: The antigen is unknown.

This table comes from immunoSEQ multiplex PCR, and its TCRdb copy is limited to in-frame clones, with some not included. The table has about 730,000 clones, roughly 72% seen once. Those who donated, Caucasian adults without exception, all lived in Nashville, Tennessee. The receptor comes from a woman aged 30 to 39 in good health. V and J are TRBV6-1 and TRBJ2-1, with 9 nucleotides matching TRBD1. Sequencing used memory CD4+ T cells sorted from blood. Subset denoted: CD45RA-negative fraction. This CDR3 is CASSLRTGAYNEQFF. In DNA form, the CDR3 reads TGTGCCAGCAGCCTGCGGACAGGGGCGTACAATGAGCAGTTCTTC.